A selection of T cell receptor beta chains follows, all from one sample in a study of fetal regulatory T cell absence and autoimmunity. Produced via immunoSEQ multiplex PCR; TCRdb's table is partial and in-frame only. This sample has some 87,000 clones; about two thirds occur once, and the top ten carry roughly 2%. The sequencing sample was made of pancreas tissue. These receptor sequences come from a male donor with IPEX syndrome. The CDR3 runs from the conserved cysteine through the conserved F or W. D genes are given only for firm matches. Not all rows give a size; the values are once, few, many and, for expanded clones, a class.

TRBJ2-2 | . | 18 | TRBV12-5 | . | CASGLLPPTGAGTGELFF | TGTGCTAGTGGTTTGTTACCCCCCACAGGGGCGGGGACCGGGGAGCTGTTTTTT
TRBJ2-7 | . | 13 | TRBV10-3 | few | CAIRPDGYYEQYF | TGTGCCATCAGACCAGACGGCTACTACGAGCAGTACTTC
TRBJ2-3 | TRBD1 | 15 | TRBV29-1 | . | CSVDPTGGSSDTQYF | TGCAGCGTTGATCCGACAGGGGGTTCCTCAGATACGCAGTATTTT
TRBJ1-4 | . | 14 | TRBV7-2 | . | CASSLRQGREKLFF | TGTGCCAGCAGCTTAAGGCAGGGTAGAGAAAAACTGTTTTTT
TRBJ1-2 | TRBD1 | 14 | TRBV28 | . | CASNTRQGLYGYTF | TGTGCCAGCAACACACGACAGGGCCTCTATGGCTACACCTTC
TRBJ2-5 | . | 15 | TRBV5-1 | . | CASSLGPAEQETQYF | TGCGCCAGCAGCCTAGGGCCAGCAGAGCAAGAGACCCAGTACTTC
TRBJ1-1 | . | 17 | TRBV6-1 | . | CASSAECPGRGNTEAFF | TGTGCCAGCAGTGCAGAATGTCCGGGACGTGGGAACACTGAAGCTTTCTTT
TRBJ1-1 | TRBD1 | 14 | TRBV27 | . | CASSTWTGSTEAFF | TGTGCCAGCAGTACCTGGACAGGGTCCACTGAAGCTTTCTTT
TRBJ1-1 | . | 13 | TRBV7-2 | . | CASSSVSYTEAFF | TGTGCCAGCAGCTCTGTATCATACACTGAAGCTTTCTTT
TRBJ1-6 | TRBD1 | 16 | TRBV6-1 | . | CASSEAGGQVFPPLHF | TGTGCCAGCAGTGAAGCTGGGGGACAGGTTTTTCCACCCCTCCACTTT
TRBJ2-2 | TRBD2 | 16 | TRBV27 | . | CASSPVAGGSTGELFF | TGTGCCAGCAGTCCCGTAGCGGGAGGGAGCACCGGGGAGCTGTTTTTT
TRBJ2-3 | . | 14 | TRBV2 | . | CASSEARLADTQYF | TGTGCCAGCAGTGAAGCGCGGTTGGCGGATACGCAGTATTTT
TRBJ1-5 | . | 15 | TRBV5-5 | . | CASSSTTFSNQPQHF | TGTGCCAGCAGCTCGACTACATTTAGCAATCAGCCCCAGCATTTT
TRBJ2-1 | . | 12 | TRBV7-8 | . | CASSGRVSEQFF | TGTGCCAGCAGCGGGCGGGTGAGTGAGCAGTTCTTC